Listed here is a single T cell receptor beta chain. The target antigen is unknown. Two oligonucleotides, mixed equimolar, formed the beta constant-region primer covering TRBC1 and TRBC2. TCRdb independently ran MiXCR on the UMI-ligation and nested PCR reads; one entry per CDR3 protein. This table has 150,000 or so distinct CDR3 sequences, about 15% appearing once. This sample stems from a study of naive and memory T cell subsets. General observations from the study: Clonotypes are single alpha or beta chains, not paired receptors.

Overnight CMV lysate stimulation of fresh PBMCs defined donor CMV status by CD4+ IFNgamma. CD8 T cells were positively selected from what remained after CD4 positive selection. Cells stained for CD3, CD4, CD8, CD45RA and CD27 were sorted into four subsets. Sequencing used naive CD4+ T cells from blood. This clonotype originated in a human donor in good health.

The CDR3 sequence: CASSTHSLTTANTEAFF. The CDR3 nucleotides read TGCGCCAGCAGCACACACAGCTTAACAACCGCAAACACTGAAGCTTTCTTT. The V and J genes are TRBV5-1 and TRBJ1-1, with D unclear. This CDR3 is built from 17 residues. Trimming left V 4 bases short and J 2 bases short, with 21 bases between. Germline V gene data show CDR1 as SGHRS and CDR2 as YFSETQ.